Each of the 10 T cell receptor beta chains below was sequenced from the same sample in a study of blood T cell repertoires in COVID-19. The method was immunoSEQ multiplex PCR; TCRdb's version includes in-frame clones alone and lacks a portion of them. The table shows about 140,000 clones, with about 83% occurring only once. The sample was peripheral blood. These receptors all stem from a human donor in a cohort sampled during active COVID-19.

There are many counts of this clone. The chain uses TRBV15 and TRBJ1-4; TRBD1 agrees at 7 bases. CDR1 LNHNV and CDR2 YYDKDF come from the germline V gene (reference sequence). V lost 5 bases and J lost 4; bases outside the gene matches: 4. The CDR3 has 14 amino acids. Here the CDR3 reads CATSSGQRNEKLFF. In DNA form, the CDR3 reads TGTGCCACCAGCTCGGGACAGCGTAATGAAAAACTGTTTTTT.

This clone was counted between two and nine times. V is TRBV9 and J is TRBJ1-1; D is possibly TRBD1 (6 bases). CDR3 size: 14 residues. V lost 3 bases and J 0 bases, leaving 9 bases between the germline ends. Germline CDR1 reads SGDLS; CDR2 reads YYNGEE. CDR3 sequence (DNA): TGTGCCAGCAGCGCCACAGGGATGAACACTGAAGCTTTCTTT. Its translation is CASSATGMNTEAFF.

The CDR3 sequence is CASTPNRGSGRAEGQETQYF. The CDR3 nucleotides read TGCGCCAGCACCCCCAATAGGGGTAGCGGGAGGGCCGAGGGGCAAGAGACCCAGTACTTC. The rearrangement links TRBV5-1 to TRBJ2-5; 11 bases fit TRBD2. V dropped 6 bases and J dropped 2; count of bases not matched to a gene: 21. Germline V gives CDR1 SGHRS, CDR2 YFSETQ. This CDR3 comprises 20 residues. Looking up the rest from reference TRBV5-1 and TRBJ2-5 gives the full variable domain: KAGVTQTPRYLIKTRGQQVTLSCSPISGHRSVSWYQQTPGQGLQFLFEYFSETQRNKGNFPGRFSGRQFSNSRSEMNVSTLELGDSALYLCASTPNRGSGRAEGQETQYFGPGTRLLVL.

CDR3 sequence reads: CASSFRTGGRGNTEAFF. DNA of the CDR3: TGTGCCAGCAGTTTTAGGACAGGGGGCCGGGGGAACACTGAAGCTTTCTTT. The V gene is TRBV28, the J gene TRBJ1-1, with 11 bases lining up with TRBD1. The germline CDR1 and CDR2 sequences are MDHEN and SYDVKM. The CDR3 is 17 residues long. The J segment lost 1 base and the V segment lost 3 bases, leaving 7 bases of the junction unmatched.

V is TRBV30 and J is TRBJ2-7; 7 bases fit TRBD1. This CDR3 region has 14 residues. CDR1 and CDR2 from the germline V gene are GTSNPN and SVGIG (reference sequence). The V segment lost 0 bases and the J segment 1 base; nucleotides outside the gene matches: 3. CDR3 residues: CAWSVTRGSYEQYF. The CDR3, as DNA: TGTGCCTGGAGTGTAACCAGGGGGTCCTACGAGCAGTACTTC.

V gene TRBV24-1 combines with J gene TRBJ2-5; 8 bases map to TRBD2. In germline, CDR1 is KGHDR, CDR2 SFDVKD. This CDR3 region has 17 residues. V was pared by 5 bases and J by 0 bases, with 10 bases of the junction left unmatched. For the CDR3, the DNA is TGTGCCACCAGTGCCCCCTTGAGTAGCGGGGACCAAGAGACCCAGTACTTC. Protein product: CATSAPLSSGDQETQYF.

The V call is TRBV19, the J call TRBJ2-3; 8 bases agree with TRBD2. The V segment lost 3 bases and the J segment 0 bases; nucleotides outside the gene matches: 2. The CDR3 spans 15 residues. The germline V gene encodes CDR1 LNHDA and CDR2 SQIVND (reference sequence). Here the CDR3 DNA reads TGTGCCAGTAGTATTTCTAGCGGGAGCACAGATACGCAGTATTTT. It encodes CASSISSGSTDTQYF.

For the CDR3, the DNA is TGTGCCAGCGGGGGAGGGTACGGGGGAAACATTCAGTACTTC. Amino acids: CASGGGYGGNIQYF. The chain carries TRBV2 and TRBJ2-4, with TRBD2 identical over 7 bases. This CDR3 has 14 residues. Germline-derived CDR1 and CDR2 are SNHLY and FYNNEI. The J segment lost 6 bases and the V segment lost 8 bases, leaving 10 bases of the junction unmatched.

The chain is built from TRBV2 and TRBJ2-1; TRBD2 agrees at 14 bases. Germline V lookup: CDR1 SNHLY, CDR2 FYNNEI. With 5 bases clipped from V and 10 bases from J, the junction kept 7 bases outside the gene matches. CDR3 length equals 15 residues. The CDR3 coding sequence is TGTGCCAGCAGTAGACTAGCGGGGGGGCCGGGAGAGCAGTTCTTC. Residues: CASSRLAGGPGEQFF.

The chain links TRBV7-2 to TRBJ1-4; D not resolved. This CDR3 region has 12 residues. Germline CDR1 and CDR2: SGHTA and FQGNSA. V gave up 5 bases and J gave up 11 bases, with 12 bases separating them. CDR3 DNA: TGTGCCAGCAGCACCGACCTCGGGAAACTGTTTTTT. Its translation: CASSTDLGKLFF.